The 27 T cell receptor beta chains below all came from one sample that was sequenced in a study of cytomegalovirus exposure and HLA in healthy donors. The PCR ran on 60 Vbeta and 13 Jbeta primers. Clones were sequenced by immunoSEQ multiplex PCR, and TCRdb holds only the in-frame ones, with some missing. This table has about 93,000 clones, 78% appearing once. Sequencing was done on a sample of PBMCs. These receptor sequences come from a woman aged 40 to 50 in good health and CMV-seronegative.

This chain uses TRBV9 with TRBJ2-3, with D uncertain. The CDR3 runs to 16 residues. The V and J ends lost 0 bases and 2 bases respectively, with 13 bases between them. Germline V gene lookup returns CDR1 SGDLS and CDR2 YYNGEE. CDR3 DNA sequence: TGTGCCAGCAGCGTAGAACCTAGAGACTTCACAGATACGCAGTATTTT. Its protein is CASSVEPRDFTDTQYF. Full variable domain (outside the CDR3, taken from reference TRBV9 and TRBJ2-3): DSGVTQTPKHLITATGQRVTLRCSPRSGDLSVYWYQQSLDQGLQFLIQYYNGEERAKGNILERFSAQQFPDLHSELNLSSLELGDSALYFCASSVEPRDFTDTQYFGPGTRLTVL.

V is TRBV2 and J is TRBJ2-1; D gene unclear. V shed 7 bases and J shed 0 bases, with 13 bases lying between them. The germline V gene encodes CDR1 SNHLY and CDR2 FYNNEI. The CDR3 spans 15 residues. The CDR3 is CASKEGVGSYNEQFF. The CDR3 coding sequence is TGTGCCAGCAAGGAAGGAGTCGGCTCCTACAATGAGCAGTTCTTC.

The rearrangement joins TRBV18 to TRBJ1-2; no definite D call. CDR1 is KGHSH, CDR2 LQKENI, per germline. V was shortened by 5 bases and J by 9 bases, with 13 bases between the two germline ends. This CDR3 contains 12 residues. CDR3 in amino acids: CASSSTLESYTF. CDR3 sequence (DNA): TGTGCCAGCTCATCCACCTTAGAGAGCTACACCTTC.

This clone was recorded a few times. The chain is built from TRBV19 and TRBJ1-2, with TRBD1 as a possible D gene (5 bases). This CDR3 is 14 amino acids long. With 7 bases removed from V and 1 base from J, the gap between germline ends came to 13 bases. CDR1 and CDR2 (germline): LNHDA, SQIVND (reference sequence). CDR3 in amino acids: CASKVSGINYGYTF. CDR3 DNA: TGTGCCAGTAAGGTGTCAGGGATTAACTATGGCTACACCTTC.

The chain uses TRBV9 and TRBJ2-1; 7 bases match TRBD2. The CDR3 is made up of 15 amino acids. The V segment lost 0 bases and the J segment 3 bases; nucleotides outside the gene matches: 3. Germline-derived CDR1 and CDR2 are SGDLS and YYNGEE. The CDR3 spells CASSVGPGGYNEQFF. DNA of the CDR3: TGTGCCAGCAGCGTAGGGCCGGGAGGCTACAATGAGCAGTTCTTC. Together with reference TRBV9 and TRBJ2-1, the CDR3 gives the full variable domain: DSGVTQTPKHLITATGQRVTLRCSPRSGDLSVYWYQQSLDQGLQFLIQYYNGEERAKGNILERFSAQQFPDLHSELNLSSLELGDSALYFCASSVGPGGYNEQFFGPGTRLTVL.

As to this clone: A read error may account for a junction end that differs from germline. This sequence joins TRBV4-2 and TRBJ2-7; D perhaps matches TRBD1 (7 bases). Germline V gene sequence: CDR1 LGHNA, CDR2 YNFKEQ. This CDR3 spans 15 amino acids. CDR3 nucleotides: TGTGCCAGCAACCAAGGCGCGGGACAGCAGTACGAGCAGTACTTC. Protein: CASNQGAGQQYEQYF.

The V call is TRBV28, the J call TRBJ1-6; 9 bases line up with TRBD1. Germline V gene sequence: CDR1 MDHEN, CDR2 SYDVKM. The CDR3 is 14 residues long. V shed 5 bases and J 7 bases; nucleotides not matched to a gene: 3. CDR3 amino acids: CASSPGTGNSPLHF. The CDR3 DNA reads TGTGCCAGCAGTCCCGGGACAGGGAATTCACCCCTCCACTTT.

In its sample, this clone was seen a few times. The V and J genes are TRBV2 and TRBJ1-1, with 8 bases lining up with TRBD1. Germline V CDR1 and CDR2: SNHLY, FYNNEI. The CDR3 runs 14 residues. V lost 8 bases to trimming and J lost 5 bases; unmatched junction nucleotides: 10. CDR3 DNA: TGTGCCAGCGCTGAACAGGGGGTAACGACTGAAGCTTTCTTT. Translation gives CASAEQGVTTEAFF.

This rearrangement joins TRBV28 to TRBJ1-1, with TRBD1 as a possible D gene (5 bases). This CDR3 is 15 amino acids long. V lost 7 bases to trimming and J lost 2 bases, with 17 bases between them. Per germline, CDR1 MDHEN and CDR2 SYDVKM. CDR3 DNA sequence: TGTGCCAGCACCAAACCTAAGGGGTTAAACACTGAAGCTTTCTTT. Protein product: CASTKPKGLNTEAFF. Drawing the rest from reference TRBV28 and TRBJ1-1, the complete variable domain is DVKVTQSSRYLVKRTGEKVFLECVQDMDHENMFWYRQDPGLGLRLIYFSYDVKMKEKGDIPEGYSVSREKKERFSLILESASTNQTSMYLCASTKPKGLNTEAFFGQGTRLTVV.

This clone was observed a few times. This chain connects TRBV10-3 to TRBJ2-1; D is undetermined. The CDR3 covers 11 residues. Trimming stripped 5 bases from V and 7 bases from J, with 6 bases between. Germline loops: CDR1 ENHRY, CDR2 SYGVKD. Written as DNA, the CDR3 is TGTGCCATCAGTCCTAAGAATGAGCAGTTCTTC. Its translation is CAISPKNEQFF.

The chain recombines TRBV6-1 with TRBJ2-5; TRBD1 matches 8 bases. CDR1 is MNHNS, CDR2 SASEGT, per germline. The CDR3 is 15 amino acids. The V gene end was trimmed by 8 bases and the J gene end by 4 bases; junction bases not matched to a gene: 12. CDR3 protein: CASYLSTGGRETQYF. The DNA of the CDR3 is TGTGCCAGCTATTTATCTACAGGGGGTCGAGAGACCCAGTACTTC.

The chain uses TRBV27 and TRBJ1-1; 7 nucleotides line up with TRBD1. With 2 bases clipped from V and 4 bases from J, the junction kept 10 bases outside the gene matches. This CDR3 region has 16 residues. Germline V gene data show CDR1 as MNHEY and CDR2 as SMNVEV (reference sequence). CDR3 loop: CASSLVGTALVTEAFF. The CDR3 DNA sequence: TGTGCCAGCAGTTTAGTTGGGACAGCCCTAGTCACTGAAGCTTTCTTT.

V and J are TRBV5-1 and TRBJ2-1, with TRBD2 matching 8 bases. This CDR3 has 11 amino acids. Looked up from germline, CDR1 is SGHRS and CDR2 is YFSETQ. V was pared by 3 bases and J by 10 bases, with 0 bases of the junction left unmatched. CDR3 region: CASSSGGEQFF. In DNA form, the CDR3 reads TGCGCCAGCAGCTCGGGGGGGGAGCAGTTCTTC.

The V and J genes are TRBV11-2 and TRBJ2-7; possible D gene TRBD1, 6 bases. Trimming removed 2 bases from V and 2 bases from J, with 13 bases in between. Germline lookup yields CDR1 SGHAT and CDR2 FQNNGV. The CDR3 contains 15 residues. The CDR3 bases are TGTGCCAGCAGCTTAAGGCGGCAGGGGACCTACGAGCAGTACTTC. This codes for CASSLRRQGTYEQYF.

CDR3 sequence reads: CASSSGTENTEAFF. The DNA of the CDR3 is TGCGCCAGCAGCTCCGGGACAGAGAACACTGAAGCTTTCTTT. The rearrangement joins TRBV5-1 to TRBJ1-1, with 7 bases lining up with TRBD1. The junction had 3 bases not matched to a gene; V was cut back by 3 bases and J by 1 base. The CDR3 extends over 14 amino acids. Germline V gives CDR1 SGHRS, CDR2 YFSETQ.

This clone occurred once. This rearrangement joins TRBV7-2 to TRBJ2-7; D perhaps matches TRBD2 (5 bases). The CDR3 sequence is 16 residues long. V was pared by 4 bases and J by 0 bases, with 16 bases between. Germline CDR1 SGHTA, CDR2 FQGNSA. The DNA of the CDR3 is TGTGCCAGCAGCTCCAAGAGAGGGCACCTCTCCTACGAGCAGTACTTC. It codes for CASSSKRGHLSYEQYF.

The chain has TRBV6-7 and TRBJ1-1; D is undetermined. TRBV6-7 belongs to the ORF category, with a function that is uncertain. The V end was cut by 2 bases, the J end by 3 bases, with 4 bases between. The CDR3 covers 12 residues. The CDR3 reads CASSYADTEAFF. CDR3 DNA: TGTGCCAGCAGTTACGCGGACACTGAAGCTTTCTTT.

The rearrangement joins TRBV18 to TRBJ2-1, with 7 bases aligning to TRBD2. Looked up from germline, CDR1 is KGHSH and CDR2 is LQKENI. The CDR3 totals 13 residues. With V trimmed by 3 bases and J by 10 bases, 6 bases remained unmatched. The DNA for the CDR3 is TGTGCCAGCTCACCGCGGGAGAGGGACGAGCAGTTCTTC. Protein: CASSPRERDEQFF.

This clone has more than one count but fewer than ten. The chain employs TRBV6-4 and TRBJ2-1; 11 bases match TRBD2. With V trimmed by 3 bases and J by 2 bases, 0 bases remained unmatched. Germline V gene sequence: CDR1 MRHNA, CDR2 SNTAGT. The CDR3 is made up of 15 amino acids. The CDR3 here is CASSETSGAYNEQFF. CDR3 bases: TGTGCCAGCAGTGAGACTAGCGGGGCCTACAATGAGCAGTTCTTC.

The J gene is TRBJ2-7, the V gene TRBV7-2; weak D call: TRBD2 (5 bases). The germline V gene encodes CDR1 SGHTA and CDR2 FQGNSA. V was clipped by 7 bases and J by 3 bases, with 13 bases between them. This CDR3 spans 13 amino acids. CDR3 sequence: CASTSGIHYEQYF. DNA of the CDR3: TGTGCCAGCACCTCCGGGATCCACTACGAGCAGTACTTC.

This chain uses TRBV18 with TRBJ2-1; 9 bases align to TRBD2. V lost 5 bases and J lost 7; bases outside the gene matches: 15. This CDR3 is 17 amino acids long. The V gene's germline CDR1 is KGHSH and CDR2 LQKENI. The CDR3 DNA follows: TGTGCCAGCTCATCCTGGGCAGACTCGAGCGGGAGGAATGAGCAGTTCTTC. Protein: CASSSWADSSGRNEQFF.

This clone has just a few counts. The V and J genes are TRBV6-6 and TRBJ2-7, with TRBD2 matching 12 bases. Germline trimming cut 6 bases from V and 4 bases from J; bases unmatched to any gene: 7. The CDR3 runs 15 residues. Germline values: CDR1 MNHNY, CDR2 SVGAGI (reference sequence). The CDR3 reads CASSPTSGRIYEQYF. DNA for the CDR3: TGTGCCAGCAGCCCGACTAGCGGGAGAATATACGAGCAGTACTTC.

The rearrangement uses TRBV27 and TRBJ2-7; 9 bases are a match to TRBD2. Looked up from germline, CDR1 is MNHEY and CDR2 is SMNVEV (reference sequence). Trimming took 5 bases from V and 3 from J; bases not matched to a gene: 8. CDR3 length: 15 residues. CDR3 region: CASSPRTSAFYEQYF. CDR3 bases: TGTGCCAGCAGTCCTCGGACTAGCGCCTTCTACGAGCAGTACTTC.

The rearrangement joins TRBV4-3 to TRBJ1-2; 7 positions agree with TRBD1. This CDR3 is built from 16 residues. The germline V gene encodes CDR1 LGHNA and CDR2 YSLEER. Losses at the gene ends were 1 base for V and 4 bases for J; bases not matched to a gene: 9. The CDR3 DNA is TGCGCCAGCAGCCAAGGGAGACAGGGCTTAAGCTATGGCTACACCTTC. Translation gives CASSQGRQGLSYGYTF.

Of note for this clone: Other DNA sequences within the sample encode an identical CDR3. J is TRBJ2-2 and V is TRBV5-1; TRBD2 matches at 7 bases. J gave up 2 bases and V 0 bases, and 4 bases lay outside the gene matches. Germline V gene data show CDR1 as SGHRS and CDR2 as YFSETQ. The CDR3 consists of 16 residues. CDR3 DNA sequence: TGCGCCAGCAGCTTGGGGCTAGCGGCCAACACCGGGGAGCTGTTTTTT. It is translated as CASSLGLAANTGELFF.

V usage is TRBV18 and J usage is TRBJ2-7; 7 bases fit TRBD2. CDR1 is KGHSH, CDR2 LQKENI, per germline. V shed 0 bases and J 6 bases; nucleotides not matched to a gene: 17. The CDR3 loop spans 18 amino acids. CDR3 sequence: CASSPPAGAPYNPGEQYF. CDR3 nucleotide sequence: TGTGCCAGCTCACCACCGGCGGGAGCCCCCTACAATCCTGGCGAGCAGTACTTC.

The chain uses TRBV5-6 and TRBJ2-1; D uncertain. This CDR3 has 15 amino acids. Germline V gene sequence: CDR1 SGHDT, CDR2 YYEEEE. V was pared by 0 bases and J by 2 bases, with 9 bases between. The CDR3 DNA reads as TGTGCCAGCAGCTTGGCCGCAGTCACCTACAATGAGCAGTTCTTC. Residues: CASSLAAVTYNEQFF.